The rows below give T cell receptor beta chains drawn from one sample of a study of beta chain features in type 1 diabetes. Profiling relied on immunoSEQ multiplex PCR, and the TCRdb table lists in-frame clones only, not all of them. The sample contains about 400,000 clones, around 13% of which appear only once. Material: naive CD4+ T cells from blood. The receptors were gathered from a man aged 18-30 years in good health. CDR3s include the opening cysteine and the closing phenylalanine or tryptophan. A D gene is named only where the DNA matches it firmly. Clone sizes are given selectively: once, few, many, or a class where the clone is expanded.

v_gene: TRBV5-4
d_gene: NA
j_gene: TRBJ2-3
abundance: NA
CDR3nt: TGTGCCAGCAGCCGGAGTCCAGGGGCTAGCACAGATACGCAGTATTTT
CDR3aa: CASSRSPGASTDTQYF

v_gene: TRBV7-9
d_gene: TRBD1
j_gene: TRBJ2-7
abundance: few
CDR3nt: TGTGCCAGCAGCAAGGACAGGGCTAGAGAGCAGTACTTC
CDR3aa: CASSKDRAREQYF

v_gene: TRBV28
d_gene: NA
j_gene: TRBJ1-1
abundance: few
CDR3nt: TGTGCCAGCAGTTTACGGTTTAGAATGGACACTGAAGCTTTCTTT
CDR3aa: CASSLRFRMDTEAFF

v_gene: TRBV7-3
d_gene: NA
j_gene: TRBJ2-1
abundance: once
CDR3nt: TGTGCCAGCAGCTTAACGTTCGGACAGAGCTCCTACAATGAGCAGTTCTTC
CDR3aa: CASSLTFGQSSYNEQFF

v_gene: TRBV10-3
d_gene: TRBD1
j_gene: TRBJ2-5
abundance: few
CDR3nt: TGTGCCATCAGTACAGACAGGGGTATTGAGACCCAGTACTTC
CDR3aa: CAISTDRGIETQYF

v_gene: TRBV5-1
d_gene: NA
j_gene: TRBJ2-7
abundance: NA
CDR3nt: TGCGCCAGCAGCTTGGAGAGCCTATCCTACGAGCAGTACTTC
CDR3aa: CASSLESLSYEQYF

v_gene: TRBV4-3
d_gene: NA
j_gene: TRBJ1-3
abundance: few
CDR3nt: TGCGCCAGCAGCCAAGTGGGCCTCTCTGGAAACACCATATATTTT
CDR3aa: CASSQVGLSGNTIYF

v_gene: TRBV19
d_gene: TRBD2
j_gene: TRBJ2-1
abundance: NA
CDR3nt: TGTGCCAGTAGTTGGAGCGGGTCATATCCGGGGGGGCAGTTCTTC
CDR3aa: CASSWSGSYPGGQFF

v_gene: TRBV7-2
d_gene: TRBD1
j_gene: TRBJ2-5
abundance: NA
CDR3nt: TGTGCCAGCAGCTCGGGACAGGGGCGGGGGGAGACCCAGTACTTC
CDR3aa: CASSSGQGRGETQYF

v_gene: TRBV30
d_gene: NA
j_gene: TRBJ1-1
abundance: NA
CDR3nt: TGTGCCTGGAGTGTACGGAGGGCGAACACTGAAGCTTTCTTT
CDR3aa: CAWSVRRANTEAFF

v_gene: TRBV5-1
d_gene: TRBD1
j_gene: TRBJ2-7
abundance: NA
CDR3nt: TGCGCCAGCAGACGGGACAGGGAGGGCGAGCAGTACTTC
CDR3aa: CASRRDREGEQYF

v_gene: TRBV7-3
d_gene: NA
j_gene: TRBJ2-3
abundance: NA
CDR3nt: TGTGCCAGCAGCCCCCTGGATAGCGGACTTGGTGATACGCAGTATTTT
CDR3aa: CASSPLDSGLGDTQYF

v_gene: TRBV9
d_gene: NA
j_gene: TRBJ2-2
abundance: NA
CDR3nt: TGTGCCAGCAGCGCGGACAGTTTTACCGGGGAGCTGTTTTTT
CDR3aa: CASSADSFTGELFF

v_gene: TRBV28
d_gene: TRBD1
j_gene: TRBJ1-5
abundance: NA
CDR3nt: TGTGCCAGCAGTTCGACAGGGCTCAATCAGCCCCAGCATTTT
CDR3aa: CASSSTGLNQPQHF

v_gene: TRBV7-8
d_gene: NA
j_gene: TRBJ1-3
abundance: NA
CDR3nt: TGTGCCAGCAGTTTTTCAGTCTCTGGAAACACCATATATTTT
CDR3aa: CASSFSVSGNTIYF

v_gene: TRBV29-1
d_gene: TRBD1
j_gene: TRBJ1-2
abundance: NA
CDR3nt: TGCAGCGTTCGGACAGGGGGAGGCTACACCTTC
CDR3aa: CSVRTGGGYTF

v_gene: TRBV7-2
d_gene: TRBD2
j_gene: TRBJ2-2
abundance: NA
CDR3nt: TGTGCCAGCCAAGGGCCCGGGACTAGGACCGGGGAGCTGTTTTTT
CDR3aa: CASQGPGTRTGELFF

v_gene: TRBV7-2
d_gene: NA
j_gene: TRBJ2-7
abundance: NA
CDR3nt: TGTGCCAGCAGCTTAGGGGATAGCGTAGCCTACGAGCAGTACTTC
CDR3aa: CASSLGDSVAYEQYF

v_gene: TRBV6-5
d_gene: TRBD1
j_gene: TRBJ1-6
abundance: NA
CDR3nt: TGTGCCAGCAGTGCCCGACAGGGGTCGATTTCACCCCTCCACTTT
CDR3aa: CASSARQGSISPLHF

v_gene: TRBV4-1
d_gene: NA
j_gene: TRBJ2-7
abundance: NA
CDR3nt: TGCGCCAGCAGCCAAGGACAGGGAGGTCTCTACGAGCAGTACTTC
CDR3aa: CASSQGQGGLYEQYF

v_gene: TRBV7-9
d_gene: TRBD2
j_gene: TRBJ2-3
abundance: NA
CDR3nt: TGTGCCAGCAGCTTACCTGGACTAGCGGGAACAGATACGCAGTATTTT
CDR3aa: CASSLPGLAGTDTQYF

v_gene: TRBV28
d_gene: NA
j_gene: TRBJ1-3
abundance: NA
CDR3nt: TGTGCCAGCAGTTCAAGCAGGGTCACTGGAAACACCATATATTTT
CDR3aa: CASSSSRVTGNTIYF

v_gene: TRBV5-1
d_gene: NA
j_gene: TRBJ2-2
abundance: few
CDR3nt: TGCGCCAGCAGCTTGTCCGGGACATTTCCTCCGACCGGGGAGCTGTTTTTT
CDR3aa: CASSLSGTFPPTGELFF

v_gene: TRBV4-1
d_gene: TRBD1
j_gene: TRBJ1-1
abundance: NA
CDR3nt: TGCGCCAGCAGCGCTTGGACAGGGGACCTTAACACTGAAGCTTTCTTT
CDR3aa: CASSAWTGDLNTEAFF

v_gene: TRBV7-3
d_gene: TRBD1
j_gene: TRBJ2-5
abundance: NA
CDR3nt: TGTGCCAGCAGCTTATCCAGGGGGCAAGAGACCCAGTACTTC
CDR3aa: CASSLSRGQETQYF

v_gene: TRBV9
d_gene: TRBD1
j_gene: TRBJ2-7
abundance: few
CDR3nt: TGTGCCAGCAGCGCGGGAGACAGGGGAGCCTACGAGCAGTACTTC
CDR3aa: CASSAGDRGAYEQYF